One and the same sample provided the 27 T cell receptor beta chains below, sequenced in a study of metastatic and nonmetastatic thyroid tumors. Ahead of thyroid surgery, no patient had received treatment of any kind. TCRdb re-clonotyped the PCR reads via MiXCR. The table lists about 92,000 clones, more than 13% of them singletons. Input material: blood. These receptors originate from a female donor with papillary thyroid cancer or a benign thyroid nodule (not recorded which). Some clones in this sample may be carry-over from other donors' samples.

This clone was seen more than once but under ten times. This chain links TRBV27 with TRBJ2-1; a weak D match, TRBD2 (6 bases). This CDR3 has 13 amino acids. Germline loops: CDR1 MNHEY, CDR2 SMNVEV (reference sequence). Between the trimmed V and J ends, which lost 3 bases and 7 bases, there was a span of 10 bases. Written as DNA, the CDR3 is TGTGCCAGCAGTTTCCGACTAGTTAATGAGCAGTTCTTC. Translating it yields CASSFRLVNEQFF.

Remarks on this clone: Possible read error: a much larger clone is one base away. The V gene is TRBV9, the J gene TRBJ2-3; unclear D gene. The V and J ends lost 6 bases and 6 bases respectively, with 20 bases between them. The germline V gene encodes CDR1 SGDLS and CDR2 YYNGEE. This CDR3 is 15 amino acids long. CDR3 nucleotide sequence: TGTGCCAGCACCCTGTCAGGCTCGGCACGCGATACGCAGTATTTT. Its protein product is CASTLSGSARDTQYF.

This clone was found many times. This chain joins TRBV20-1 and TRBJ2-7; 13 bases are shared with TRBD2. J lost 2 bases, V lost 6 bases, and 4 bases had no gene match. Germline values: CDR1 DFQATT, CDR2 SNEGSKA (reference sequence). The CDR3 has 14 amino acids. This chain's CDR3 is CSAKGLAGTYEQYF. CDR3 nucleotides: TGCAGTGCCAAGGGACTAGCGGGGACCTACGAGCAGTACTTC.

This clone showed up many times. This rearrangement joins TRBV11-2 to TRBJ2-6; TRBD1 matches at 11 bases. In germline, CDR1 is SGHAT, CDR2 FQNNGV. Trimming removed 4 bases from V and 3 bases from J; junction bases left unmatched: 5. This CDR3 comprises 17 residues. The CDR3 coding sequence is TGTGCCAGCAGCTCGGGGACAGGGGGAGGTGGGGCCAACGTCCTGACTTTC. This gives the protein CASSSGTGGGGANVLTF. The full variable domain, with the rest looked up from reference TRBV11-2 and TRBJ2-6, is EAGVAQSPRYKIIEKRQSVAFWCNPISGHATLYWYQQILGQGPKLLIQFQNNGVVDDSQLPKDRFSAERLKGVDSTLKIQPAKLEDSAVYLCASSSGTGGGGANVLTFGAGSRLTVL.

Regarding this clone: A much larger clone lies a single base off, so this may be a read error. The rearrangement uses TRBV20-1 and TRBJ2-1, with 7 nucleotides matching TRBD2. Germline V CDR1 and CDR2: DFQATT, SNEGSKA (reference sequence). This CDR3 is 13 amino acids long. The DNA of the CDR3 is TGCATCCGCCCGGGTCGGGGGGTCAATGAGCAGTTCTTC. Its protein product is CIRPGRGVNEQFF.

The chain carries TRBV19 and TRBJ1-5; TRBD1 is a possible D gene (6 bases). V gave up 9 bases and J gave up 2 bases, with 20 bases separating them. Germline CDR1 is LNHDA and CDR2 is SQIVND (reference sequence). The CDR3 consists of 16 residues. This CDR3 reads CASNEIEGGGNQPQHF. The CDR3 coding sequence is TGTGCCAGCAACGAAATTGAGGGGGGCGGCAATCAGCCCCAGCATTTT.

In this sample, this clone turned up many times. The chain recombines TRBV4-2 with TRBJ2-1; weak D call: TRBD1 (5 bases). Trimming pared 5 bases from V and 0 bases from J, leaving 14 bases between. This CDR3 comprises 16 residues. CDR1 is LGHNA, CDR2 YNFKEQ, per germline. In nucleotides, the CDR3 is TGTGCCAGCAGCGACAACAGGTATAGCTCCTACAATGAGCAGTTCTTC. Translating it yields CASSDNRYSSYNEQFF.

This clone was counted ten times or more. The sample holds other DNA sequences that translate to the same CDR3. V gene TRBV11-2 combines with J gene TRBJ2-3, with a weak D call TRBD2 (6 bases). Trimming removed 0 bases at V and 3 bases at J, with 10 bases between. Germline CDR1 reads SGHAT; CDR2 reads FQNNGV. There are 15 residues in the CDR3. CDR3 nucleotide sequence: TGTGCCAGCAGCTTAGAGCGGGGCGGTACAGATACGCAGTATTTT. It translates to CASSLERGGTDTQYF. The full variable domain, its missing parts supplied by reference TRBV11-2 and TRBJ2-3, is EAGVAQSPRYKIIEKRQSVAFWCNPISGHATLYWYQQILGQGPKLLIQFQNNGVVDDSQLPKDRFSAERLKGVDSTLKIQPAKLEDSAVYLCASSLERGGTDTQYFGPGTRLTVL.

This clone was seen many times. The CDR3 sequence: CASSFDRRGNIQYF. The CDR3 region has the DNA TGCGCCAGCAGCTTCGACAGGAGGGGAAACATTCAGTACTTC. The rearrangement links TRBV5-1 to TRBJ2-4; D might be TRBD1 or TRBD2, each matching 6 bases. Trimming left V 2 bases short and J 6 bases short, with 12 bases between. The CDR3 extends over 14 amino acids. Germline CDR1 and CDR2: SGHRS and YFSETQ.

This clone was detected many times. This chain joins TRBV10-3 and TRBJ1-2; perhaps TRBD1 as D (5 bases). This CDR3 is built from 17 residues. In germline, CDR1 is ENHRY, CDR2 SYGVKD. Trimming shortened V by 0 bases and J by 4 bases, and 18 bases separated the two germline ends. CDR3 nucleotides: TGTGCCATCAGTGAGTCCCAGGGAGACAGCCTCACCTATGGCTACACCTTC. It translates to CAISESQGDSLTYGYTF.

This clone was recorded many times. The rearrangement joins TRBV30 to TRBJ1-2; D gene unclear. Trimming pared 4 bases from V and 8 bases from J, leaving 11 bases between. Germline loops: CDR1 GTSNPN, CDR2 SVGIG (reference sequence). CDR3 size: 11 residues. CDR3: CAWTQNWGYTF. The DNA of the CDR3 is TGTGCCTGGACCCAAAACTGGGGCTACACCTTC.

This clone has ten or more counts. The chain has TRBV29-1 and TRBJ2-7; D could derive from TRBD1 or TRBD2 (5 bases each). CDR1 SQVTM and CDR2 ANQGSEA come from the germline V gene. V was shortened by 1 base and J by 6 bases, with 10 bases between the two germline ends. CDR3 length: 12 residues. This CDR3 reads CSVEVAGAEQYF. CDR3 bases: TGCAGCGTTGAAGTTGCCGGGGCCGAGCAGTACTTC.

This clone was counted a few times. V gene TRBV6-1 combines with J gene TRBJ1-2; D may be TRBD1 (6 bases). The CDR3 sequence is 14 residues long. The germline V gene has CDR1 MNHNS and CDR2 SASEGT. The V and J ends lost 8 bases and 8 bases respectively, with 21 bases between them. The DNA for the CDR3 is TGTGCCAGCCGGGGGGGGGCGTCGGCCTCCGGCTACACCTTC. Translating gives CASRGGASASGYTF.

The V call is TRBV3-1, the J call TRBJ1-2; D gene ambiguous. Germline V lookup: CDR1 LGHDT, CDR2 YNNKEL (reference sequence). Trimming took off 2 bases at V and 2 bases at J, with 9 bases between the two ends. The CDR3 runs to 14 residues. CDR3: CASSQTGANYGYTF. CDR3 sequence (DNA): TGTGCCAGCAGCCAAACGGGTGCGAACTATGGCTACACCTTC.

This clone came up many times. The gene calls are TRBV9 and TRBJ2-3; perhaps TRBD1 as D (5 bases). V was pared by 3 bases and J by 2 bases, with 16 bases between. Germline V gene data show CDR1 as SGDLS and CDR2 as YYNGEE. This CDR3 is 16 amino acids long. For the CDR3, the DNA is TGTGCCAGCAGCGATTTATCACAGGTGCACACAGATACGCAGTATTTT. This gives the protein CASSDLSQVHTDTQYF.

On this clone itself: The conserved closing phenylalanine or tryptophan is absent in this CDR3, likely reflecting a read error. The rearrangement links TRBV7-9 to TRBJ1-1; possible D gene TRBD1, 5 bases. CDR1 is SEHNR and CDR2 is FQNEAQ in the germline V gene (reference sequence). The CDR3 is 13 residues long. The germline V and J ends were trimmed by 7 bases and 6 bases, with 15 bases remaining between them. CDR3 in amino acids: CASIPGPLPEAFL. The CDR3, as DNA: TGTGCCAGCATTCCGGGACCCTTACCTGAAGCTTTCCTT.

About this clone: A much more abundant neighbour one base away suggests this may be a read error. At the DNA level, this CDR3 is encoded by other sequences in the same sample as well. The chain joins TRBV5-6 to TRBJ2-1, with 7 bases identical to TRBD1. V was pared by 4 bases and J by 7 bases, with 2 bases of the junction left unmatched. The CDR3 has 12 amino acids. The germline V gene encodes CDR1 SGHDT and CDR2 YYEEEE. The CDR3 coding sequence is TGTGCCAGCAGCACAGGGGTTAATGAGCAGTTCTTC. It encodes CASSTGVNEQFF.

This clone has at least ten counts. The chain joins TRBV2 to TRBJ2-7; TRBD1 matches 8 bases. The CDR3 has 14 residues. The germline gives CDR1 SNHLY, CDR2 FYNNEI. Trimming removed 4 bases from V and 4 bases from J; junction bases left unmatched: 6. The CDR3 sequence is CASSARTGQYEQYF. The CDR3 DNA reads TGTGCCAGCAGTGCCCGGACAGGGCAGTACGAGCAGTACTTC.

This clone came up a few times. A junction boundary mismatches the germline segment, possibly from a read error. This rearrangement joins TRBV28 to TRBJ2-2; 7 positions match TRBD1. Per germline, CDR1 MDHEN and CDR2 SYDVKM. CDR3 size: 13 residues. CDR3 amino acids: CAIETGTDGELFF. The DNA of the CDR3 is TGTGCCATCGAGACAGGGACGGACGGGGAGCTGTTTTTC.

This clone showed up just a few times. This clone may be a read error of a much larger clone one base away. V and J are TRBV6-4 and TRBJ2-4; weak D call: TRBD1 (5 bases). The CDR3 has 13 amino acids. Germline V lookup: CDR1 MRHNA, CDR2 SNTAGT. V gave up 3 bases and J gave up 5 bases, with 8 bases separating them. CDR3 in amino acids: CASSDGAQNIQYF. CDR3 bases: TGTGCCAGCAGTGATGGGGCGCAAAACATTCAGTACTTC.

Comment on this clone: Given a much more abundant clone one base away, this may be a read error. Other DNA sequences in the sample encode the same CDR3. The gene calls are TRBV20-1 and TRBJ2-3; 9 bases match TRBD2. Germline CDR1 is DFQATT and CDR2 is SNEGSKA (reference sequence). With V trimmed by 6 bases and J by 0 bases, 4 bases remained unmatched. CDR3 size: 14 residues. This CDR3 reads CSASTSGSTDTQYF. The CDR3, as DNA: TGCAGTGCCTCGACTAGCGGCAGCACAGATACGCAGTATTTT.

Comment on this clone: This could be a read error, since a much larger clone is one nucleotide away. The same CDR3 arises from other DNA sequences in this sample as well. The rearrangement links TRBV9 to TRBJ1-5; D perhaps matches TRBD1 (6 bases). The CDR3 contains 15 residues. CDR1 is SGDLS, CDR2 YYNGEE, per germline. CDR3 coding DNA: TGTGCTAGCAGCGTAGGGGGTGCCGCCAATCAGCCCCAGCATTTT. Residues: CASSVGGAANQPQHF.

Notes on this clone: One base away lies a much larger clone, so this may be a sequencing read error. Other DNA sequences of this sample code for an identical CDR3. The V call is TRBV28, the J call TRBJ2-3, with D possibly matching TRBD2 (6 bases). CDR3 size: 15 residues. The germline V gene encodes CDR1 MDHEN and CDR2 SYDVKM. This CDR3 reads CASSLSGTSTDTQYF. The CDR3, as DNA: TGTGCCAGCAGTTTAAGCGGAACTAGCACGGATACGCAGTATTTT. Variable domain in full (rest from reference TRBV28 and TRBJ2-3): DVKVTQSSRYLVKRTGEKVFLECVQDMDHENMFWYRQDPGLGLRLIYFSYDVKMKEKGDIPEGYSVSREKKERFSLILESASTNQTSMYLCASSLSGTSTDTQYFGPGTRLTVL.

This clone was detected ten times or more. This chain connects TRBV29-1 to TRBJ2-7, with D perhaps TRBD2 (7 bases). CDR1 SQVTM and CDR2 ANQGSEA come from the germline V gene. The CDR3 runs to 12 residues. V was trimmed by 5 bases and J by 4 bases, leaving 12 bases between them. CDR3 DNA sequence: TGCAGCGTTCGGGGGGCCGATTACGAGCAGTACTTC. Its protein product is CSVRGADYEQYF.

This clone was found a few times. Since a much larger clone is just one base distant, this may be a read error. Within the sample, other DNA sequences also encode this same CDR3. The V call is TRBV4-2, the J call TRBJ2-1; tentative D call: TRBD1 (6 bases). The ends were cut back, 1 base at V and 8 bases at J, with 12 bases in the middle. CDR1 is LGHNA, CDR2 YNFKEQ, per germline. CDR3 length equals 14 residues. The CDR3 region is CASSQGQGLYEQFF. The CDR3 DNA sequence: TGTGCCAGCAGCCAAGGGCAGGGGCTCTATGAGCAGTTCTTC.

This clone was detected many times. The CDR3, as DNA: TGTGCCAGCAGCCCACCGGGACACCGAAATGAAAAACTGTTTTTT. Protein sequence: CASSPPGHRNEKLFF. V usage is TRBV11-2 and J usage is TRBJ1-4; D might be TRBD1 (6 bases). CDR3 length equals 15 residues. Per the germline V gene, CDR1 is SGHAT and CDR2 is FQNNGV. V lost 5 bases and J lost 5, with 15 bases in between.

This clone was observed many times. The genes are TRBV6-1 and TRBJ1-4, with D possibly TRBD1 on 6 matching bases. V was cut by 2 bases and J by 3 bases, with 10 bases left in between. This CDR3 region has 15 residues. Germline V gives CDR1 MNHNS, CDR2 SASEGT. In nucleotides, the CDR3 is TGTGCCAGCAGTGAACTGGGGGCTGCTAATGAAAAACTGTTTTTT. It translates to CASSELGAANEKLFF.